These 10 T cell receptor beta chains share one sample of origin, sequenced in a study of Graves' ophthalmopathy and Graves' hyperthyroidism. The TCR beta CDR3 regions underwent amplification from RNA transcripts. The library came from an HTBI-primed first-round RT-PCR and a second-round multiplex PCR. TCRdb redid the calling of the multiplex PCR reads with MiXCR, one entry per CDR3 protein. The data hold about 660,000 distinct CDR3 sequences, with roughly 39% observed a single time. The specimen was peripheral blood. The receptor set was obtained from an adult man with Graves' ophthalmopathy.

The CDR3 DNA reads as TGTGCCAGCAGTGCTCCTAGCGGGGGCGCCTACAATGAGCAGTACTTC. This translates into CASSAPSGGAYNEQYF. This rearrangement joins TRBV2 to TRBJ2-7; 10 nucleotides agree with TRBD2. In germline, CDR1 is SNHLY, CDR2 FYNNEI. The CDR3 loop spans 16 amino acids. Trimming at V came to 4 bases and at J to 7 bases, leaving 13 bases not matched to a gene.

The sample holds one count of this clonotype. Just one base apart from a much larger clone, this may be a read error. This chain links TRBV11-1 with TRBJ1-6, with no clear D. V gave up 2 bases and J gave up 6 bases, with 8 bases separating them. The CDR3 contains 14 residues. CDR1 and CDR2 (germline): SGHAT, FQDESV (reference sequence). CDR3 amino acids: CASSLRTANSPLHF. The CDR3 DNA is TGTGCCAGCAGCTTACGGACGGCTAATTCACCCCTCCACTTT. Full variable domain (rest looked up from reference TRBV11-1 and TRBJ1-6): EAEVAQSPRYKITEKSQAVAFWCDPISGHATLYWYRQILGQGPELLVQFQDESVVDDSQLPKDRFSAERLKGVDSTLKIQPAELGDSAMYLCASSLRTANSPLHFGNGTRLTVT.

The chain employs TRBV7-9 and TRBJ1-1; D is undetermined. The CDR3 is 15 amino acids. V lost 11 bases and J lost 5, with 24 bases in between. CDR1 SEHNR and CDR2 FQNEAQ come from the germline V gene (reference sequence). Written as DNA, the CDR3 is TGTGCCTGGAGCCTATTGGGAGGGCGCGTAACTGAAGCTTTCTTT. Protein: CAWSLLGGRVTEAFF.

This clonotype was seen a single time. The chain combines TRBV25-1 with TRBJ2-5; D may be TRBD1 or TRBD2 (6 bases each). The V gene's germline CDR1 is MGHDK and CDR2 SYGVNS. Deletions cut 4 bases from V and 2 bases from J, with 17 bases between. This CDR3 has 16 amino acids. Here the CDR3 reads CASSARTWGAQETQYF. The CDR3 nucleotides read TGTGCCAGCAGTGCTAGGACCTGGGGGGCTCAAGAGACCCAGTACTTC.

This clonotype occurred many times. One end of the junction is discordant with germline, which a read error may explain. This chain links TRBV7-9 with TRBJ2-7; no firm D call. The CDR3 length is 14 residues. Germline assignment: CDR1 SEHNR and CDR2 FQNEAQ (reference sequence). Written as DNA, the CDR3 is TGTGCCAGCAGCGTAGCTAGTATAAGGACCGAGCAGTACTTC. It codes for CASSVASIRTEQYF.

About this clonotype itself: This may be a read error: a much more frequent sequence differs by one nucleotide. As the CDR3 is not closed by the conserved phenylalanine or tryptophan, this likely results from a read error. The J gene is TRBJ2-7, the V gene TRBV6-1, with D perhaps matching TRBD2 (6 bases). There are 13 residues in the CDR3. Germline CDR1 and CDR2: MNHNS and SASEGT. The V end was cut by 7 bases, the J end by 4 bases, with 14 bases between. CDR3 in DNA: TGTGCCAGCACTCTCGGCGGGGTATACGAGCAGTACTGC. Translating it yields CASTLGGVYEQYC.

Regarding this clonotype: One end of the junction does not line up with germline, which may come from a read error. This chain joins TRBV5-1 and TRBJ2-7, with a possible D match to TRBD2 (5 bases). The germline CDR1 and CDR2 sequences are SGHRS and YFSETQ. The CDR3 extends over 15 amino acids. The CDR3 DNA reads TGTGCCAGCAGCCCCCGAACTAGGGAACTTGAGGAGCGGTACTTC. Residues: CASSPRTRELEERYF.

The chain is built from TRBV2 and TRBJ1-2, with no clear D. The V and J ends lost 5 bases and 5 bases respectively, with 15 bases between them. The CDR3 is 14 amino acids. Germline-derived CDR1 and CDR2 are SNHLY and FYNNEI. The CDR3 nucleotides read TGTGCCAGCAGTAACCTCGGAGGTCGGTATGGCTACACCTTC. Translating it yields CASSNLGGRYGYTF.

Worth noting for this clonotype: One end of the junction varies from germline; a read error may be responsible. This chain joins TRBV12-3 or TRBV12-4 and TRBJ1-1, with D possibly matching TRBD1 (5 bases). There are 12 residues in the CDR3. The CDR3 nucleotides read TGTGCCAGCAGTTACAGGAACACTGAAGCTTCCTTT. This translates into CASSYRNTEASF.

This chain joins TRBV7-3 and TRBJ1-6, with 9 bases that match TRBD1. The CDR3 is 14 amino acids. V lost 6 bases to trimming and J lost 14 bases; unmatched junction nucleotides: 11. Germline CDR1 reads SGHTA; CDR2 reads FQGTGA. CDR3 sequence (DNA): TGTGCCAGCAGACCCGGGACAGGGTATCATGCCCTCCACTTT. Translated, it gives CASRPGTGYHALHF.